The 13 T cell receptor beta chains in this list originate from one sample, sequenced in a study of T cells in Graves' hyperthyroidism and ophthalmopathy. What was amplified from RNA transcripts were TCR beta CDR3 regions. TCR CDR3 underwent first-round RT-PCR with the HTBI primer set. TCRdb re-derived calls from the multiplex PCR reads in MiXCR, one entry per CDR3 protein. The repertoire has about 400,000 distinct CDR3 sequences, approximately 15% of them found once; the top ten carry around a quarter. Sequences were obtained from blood. The receptors were sampled from a woman aged 18-35 years with Graves' hyperthyroidism that later progressed to Graves' ophthalmopathy.

This clonotype came up many times. V and J are TRBV28 and TRBJ1-1; TRBD1 matches 11 bases. Looked up from germline, CDR1 is MDHEN and CDR2 is SYDVKM. The CDR3 totals 15 residues. The trim removed 7 bases at V and 8 bases at J, leaving 12 bases unmatched. CDR3 sequence (DNA): TGTGCCAGCACGGTGGGATGGACAGGGGGCGCGGAAGCTTTCTTT. Translated, it gives CASTVGWTGGAEAFF.

The table lists this clonotype with a few counts. Germline is not matched at one junction end, which may reflect a read error. V gene TRBV6-1 combines with J gene TRBJ2-6, with 8 positions matching TRBD1. The CDR3 is 16 residues long. Germline CDR1 is MNHNS and CDR2 is SASEGT. The CDR3 reads CAIRTGSVSGANVLTF. The CDR3 region has the DNA TGTGCGATAAGGACAGGGTCAGTCTCTGGAGCCAACGTCCTGACTTTC.

This clonotype was counted ten times or more. The rearrangement links TRBV7-9 to TRBJ2-7, with D perhaps given as TRBD1 or TRBD2 (5 bases each). This CDR3 comprises 14 residues. Germline V lookup: CDR1 SEHNR, CDR2 FQNEAQ (reference sequence). The V and J ends lost 4 bases and 3 bases respectively, with 13 bases between them. CDR3 amino acids: CASSSGAVGYEQYF. The CDR3 DNA is TGTGCCAGCAGCTCCGGGGCAGTGGGCTACGAGCAGTACTTC.

This clonotype has a count of ten or more. The V gene is TRBV6-1, the J gene TRBJ2-2, with 9 bases lining up with TRBD2. Germline CDR1 and CDR2: MNHNS and SASEGT. There are 16 residues in the CDR3. V lost 8 bases to trimming and J lost 5 bases; unmatched junction nucleotides: 12. The DNA for the CDR3 is TGTGCCAGCCGGTTTTTTAGCGGGAGAAGGACCGGGGAGCTGTTTTTT. Translating gives CASRFFSGRRTGELFF.

This clonotype was seen only a few times. The rearrangement links TRBV7-2 to TRBJ2-7; D is uncertain. V lost 5 bases, J lost 3 bases, and 14 bases lay in between. CDR3 length: 14 residues. CDR1 and CDR2 (germline): SGHTA, FQGNSA. CDR3 amino acids: CASSAPGVGYEQYF. The DNA for the CDR3 is TGTGCCAGCAGCGCCCCTGGCGTCGGCTACGAGCAGTACTTC.

A word on this clonotype: A much larger clone lies a single base off, so this may be a read error. This chain links TRBV6-1 with TRBJ2-2; 7 nucleotides align to TRBD1. CDR3 size: 14 residues. Germline V gene data show CDR1 as MNHNS and CDR2 as SASEGT. CDR3 DNA: TGTGCCAGCAGAGGGGGCGCGAACACCGGGGAGCTGGTTTTT. Residues: CASRGGANTGELVF.

The genes are TRBV6-2 or TRBV6-3 and TRBJ2-2, with D unresolved. The CDR3 is 12 residues long. V was clipped by 6 bases and J by 6 bases, with 8 bases between them. Germline CDR1 MNHEY, CDR2 SVGEGT. CDR3 nucleotides: TGTGCCAGCAGGGACCCCCCCGGGGAGCTGTTTTTT. This sequence encodes CASRDPPGELFF.

The chain employs TRBV6-1 and TRBJ1-1; no reliable D call. The CDR3 spans 13 residues. The germline V gene has CDR1 MNHNS and CDR2 SASEGT. Trimming removed 7 bases at V and 3 bases at J, with 12 bases between. CDR3 sequence: CASKNVKHTEAFF. The CDR3 nucleotides are TGTGCCAGCAAAAACGTAAAACACACTGAAGCTTTCTTT.

In regard to this clonotype: A much more abundant neighbour one base away suggests this may be a read error. This sequence joins TRBV2 and TRBJ2-3; D not resolved. The germline V gene encodes CDR1 SNHLY and CDR2 FYNNEI. This CDR3 has 16 amino acids. CDR3 amino acids: CVSSEGQNLNTDTQYF. The CDR3 nucleotides read TGTGTCAGCAGTGAAGGGCAGAACCTTAACACAGATACGCAGTATTTT.

There are a few counts of this clonotype. This chain uses TRBV5-6 with TRBJ2-3, with D uncertain. V was shortened by 0 bases and J by 2 bases, with 13 bases between the two germline ends. Germline CDR1 reads SGHDT; CDR2 reads YYEEEE. The CDR3 runs 16 residues. The CDR3, as DNA: TGTGCCAGCAGCTTGGGACTGGCGGAGCTCACAGATACGCAGTATTTT. Translation: CASSLGLAELTDTQYF.

This clonotype has ten or more counts. This sequence joins TRBV27 and TRBJ1-5; D gene ambiguous. Trimming left V 4 bases short and J 3 bases short, with 13 bases between. Germline values: CDR1 MNHEY, CDR2 SMNVEV (reference sequence). The CDR3 loop spans 15 amino acids. CDR3 in DNA: TGTGCCAGCAGTTCCTCCGGGTCCCTCAATCAGCCCCAGCATTTT. Protein product: CASSSSGSLNQPQHF.

The table lists this clonotype with many counts. V and J are TRBV7-2 and TRBJ2-1; D is possibly TRBD2 (5 bases). V lost 5 bases, J lost 7 bases, and 33 bases lay in between. Germline V gene lookup returns CDR1 SGHTA and CDR2 FQGNSA. There are 20 residues in the CDR3. DNA for the CDR3: TGTGCCAGCAGCCCTCGGGCTAGGGCAGTGGGGAGTGTCGTTAAAAATGAGCAGTTCTTC. Translated, it gives CASSPRARAVGSVVKNEQFF.

This clonotype was seen a handful of times. The rearrangement joins TRBV6-2 or TRBV6-3 to TRBJ2-1; no definite D call. CDR3 length: 13 amino acids. Germline values: CDR1 MNHEY, CDR2 SVGEGT. The ends were cut back, 2 bases at V and 6 bases at J, with 8 bases in the middle. Written as DNA, the CDR3 is TGTGCCAGCAGTTACCGGCCCAGCAATGAGCAGTTCTTC. Protein product: CASSYRPSNEQFF.